The entry that follows covers one TCR beta chain sequence. This clone was seen a single time. No cognate antigen has been identified for it. It has no much larger one-base neighbor in the sample; base qualities were not kept. CDR1 and CDR2, per the germline V gene, are ENHRY and SYGVKD. There are 15 amino acids in the CDR3, from cysteine to phenylalanine inclusive. The DNA shown is the 45-base CDR3, in frame from base 1. Compared with germline, V lacks 5 bases and J lacks 1 base; bases without a gene match: 3. The data were obtained in a study of T cell responses to AZD1222 COVID-19 vaccine (TCRdb year 2021). Study-level background: AZD1222 recipients with second doses at about 4 weeks or about 12 weeks were pooled, because spike-specific TCR depth and breadth did not differ between schedules. TCR sequencing was performed for roughly 250 trial participants, of whom about 200 were given two doses of AZD1222 and around 25 were given two doses of MenACWY control vaccine. Enrollment into the trials was organized by age into subgroups of 18-55, 56-69 and 70-plus years, and those subgroups contained about 150, 27 and 61 TCR-sequenced participants, respectively. What the study reported, not specific to this receptor: Conclusions about previously exposed vaccinees are limited because only a handful of AZD1222 recipients were SARS-CoV-2 seropositive at baseline. Because no day 14 peak-response samples were available, the repertoires could be characterized only after the peak T cell response. The whole spike protein was spanned by vaccine-associated CD4 TCRs, and dominant responses were seen in regions 160-218 and 743-854. Reportedly, almost half of the unique spike-specific TCRs recognized epitopes lying outside the regions that are mutated in the B.1.351 and B.1.1.7 variants. The 56-69-year group was small, and its depth increase did not reach significance, likely because of low power. Most participants were white British and females outnumbered males, and the authors suggested that clonal diversity may have been underestimated. A significant rise in spike-specific TCR breadth and depth was observed after two AZD1222 doses relative to day 0 and relative to MenACWY recipients.

In the paper's terms, the time point label means: baseline before first vaccination. Vaccinee samples were obtained from the UK trials COV001 and COV002, which included a single-blind randomized controlled phase 2/3 trial of AZD1222 (ChAdOx1 nCoV-19) in healthy adults. Trial participant PBMC samples were collected at day 0 and day 28 after the second dose for TCRbeta chain sequencing. The CDR3 regions of human TCRbeta chains were analyzed by immunosequencing. The paper's processing steps were these. TCRs in the repertoires were matched against a reference library of SARS-CoV-2-specific TCRs that had been generated with the MIRA antigen-specificity platform. Breadth was defined as the fraction of unique TCRs that were SARS-CoV-2-associated, and depth was defined as the fraction of total T cells that were SARS-CoV-2-associated. Using the MIRA data, each spike-specific TCR was mapped to the spike region that the TCR reacts to and placed in a CD4 or CD8 class. Log10-transformed breadth and depth values were compared by one-way ANOVA with Sidak's multiple comparisons tests. This is the immuneACCESS table as TCRdb keeps it, with only in-frame sequences that have V and J called. A part of the clones is gone; compared with another copy, unresolved V genes explain less than half, and the rest is unexplained. V, J and clone size are taken as reported in that table, and D and trimming were inferred from the DNA itself. The sample table contains more than 110,000 clones; only one count was recorded for around 90% of them. 2.5% to 3% of the sample is held by the ten biggest clonotypes.

The clonotype was recovered from an adult in good health. The chain is made from TRBV10-3 and TRBJ2-7; 12 central nucleotides agree with TRBD2. Sequenced here: peripheral blood, sampled on day 0 of AZD1222 vaccination. The CDR3 corresponds to CAISLGLAGSYEQYF. The DNA reads as follows: TGTGCCATCAGTCTAGGACTAGCGGGATCCTACGAGCAGTACTTC.